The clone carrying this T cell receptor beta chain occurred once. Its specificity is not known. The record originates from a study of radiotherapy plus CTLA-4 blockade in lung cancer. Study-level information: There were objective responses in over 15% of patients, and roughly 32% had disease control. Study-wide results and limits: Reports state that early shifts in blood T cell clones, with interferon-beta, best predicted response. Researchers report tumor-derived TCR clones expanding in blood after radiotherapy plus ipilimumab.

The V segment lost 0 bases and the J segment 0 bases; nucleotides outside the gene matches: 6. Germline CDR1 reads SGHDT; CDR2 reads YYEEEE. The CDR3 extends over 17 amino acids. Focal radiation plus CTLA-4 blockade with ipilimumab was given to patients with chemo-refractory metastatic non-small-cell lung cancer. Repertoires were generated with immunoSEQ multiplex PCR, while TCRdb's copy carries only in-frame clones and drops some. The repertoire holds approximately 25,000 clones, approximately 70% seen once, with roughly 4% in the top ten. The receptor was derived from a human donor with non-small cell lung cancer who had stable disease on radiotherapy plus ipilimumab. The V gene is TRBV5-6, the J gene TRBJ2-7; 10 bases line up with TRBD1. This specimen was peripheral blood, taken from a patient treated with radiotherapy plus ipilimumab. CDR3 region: CASSLVSGTGDSYEQYF. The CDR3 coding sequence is TGTGCCAGCAGCTTGGTAAGTGGGACAGGGGACTCCTACGAGCAGTACTTC.